This T cell receptor beta chain was sequenced in a study of blood T cell repertoires in COVID-19. Study details: Acute-phase and convalescent COVID-19 samples originated in the United States, Italy and Spain. T cells, B-cell-depleted T cells, or PBMCs supplied cDNA or gDNA.

V lost 2 bases to trimming and J lost 0 bases, with 8 bases between them. Germline V gives CDR1 SGHNT, CDR2 YENEEA. The CDR3 runs 14 residues. Under the authors' procedure: Estimates of nucleated cell counts were drawn from the amplification of reference gene primers. The protocol was immunoSEQ multiplex PCR, while the TCRdb copy is restricted to in-frame clones and leaves out a portion. V and J calls and clone size are copied from that table; D and trimming were computed from the DNA. The sample records 95,000 to 150,000 clones, roughly 90% being singletons. V and J are TRBV11-3 and TRBJ2-7; tentatively, D is TRBD2 (5 bases). This receptor was taken from a man over 45 with acute or convalescent COVID-19. Sequenced sample: peripheral blood. The CDR3 is CASSLTRGSYEQYF. CDR3 coding DNA: TGTGCCAGCAGCTTAACACGGGGCTCCTACGAGCAGTACTTC.